The 23 T cell receptor beta chains reported below all come from one sample, sequenced in a study of blood T cell repertoires in COVID-19. TCRdb keeps only in-frame clones here, not all; method: immunoSEQ multiplex PCR. The repertoire holds about 290,000 clones, around nine tenths seen once, with 11% in the top ten. The sample consisted of peripheral blood. Every receptor here comes from a woman in her 30s with COVID-19, enrolled during active disease.

The CDR3 DNA is TGCAGCGTTGAAAAAGGGGGTCCGGGGGAGCAGTTCTTC. Translated: CSVEKGGPGEQFF. The chain employs TRBV29-1 and TRBJ2-1, with a possible D match to TRBD1 (6 bases). The V end lost 2 bases, the J end lost 10 bases, and 15 bases lay between the germline ends. This CDR3 has 13 amino acids. In germline, CDR1 is SQVTM, CDR2 ANQGSEA.

The V and J genes are TRBV27 and TRBJ1-1, with D tentatively TRBD1 (6 bases). The V and J ends lost 2 bases and 7 bases respectively, with 17 bases between them. Germline V gives CDR1 MNHEY, CDR2 SMNVEV (reference sequence). The CDR3 runs 15 residues. In DNA, the CDR3 is TGTGCCAGCAGTTTAAATGTGGGGGGGGGCCTTGAAGCTTTCTTT. Amino acid sequence: CASSLNVGGGLEAFF.

This chain links TRBV4-1 with TRBJ2-7, with D unclear. Germline values: CDR1 MGHRA, CDR2 YSYEKL. The V gene lost 5 bases and the J gene lost 3 bases, with 11 bases spanning the gap. This CDR3 region has 13 residues. The CDR3 DNA reads as TGCGCCAGCAGCTTCGGTCTCTACTACGAGCAGTACTTC. This gives the protein CASSFGLYYEQYF.

J is TRBJ2-7 and V is TRBV7-2, with 15 bases matching TRBD2. This CDR3 spans 17 amino acids. The V segment lost 5 bases and the J segment 4 bases; nucleotides outside the gene matches: 9. Germline CDR1 is SGHTA and CDR2 is FQGNSA. CDR3 loop: CASSPRTSGGARYEQYF. The CDR3 bases are TGTGCCAGCAGCCCCCGGACTAGCGGGGGGGCAAGGTACGAGCAGTACTTC.

The chain links TRBV18 to TRBJ1-4; D is unclear. Trimming shortened V by 0 bases and J by 0 bases, and 8 bases separated the two germline ends. The V gene's germline CDR1 is KGHSH and CDR2 LQKENI. This CDR3 region has 16 residues. The CDR3 loop is CASSPPGVATNEKLFF. The CDR3 DNA is TGTGCCAGCTCACCACCGGGAGTCGCAACTAATGAAAAACTGTTTTTT.

The chain has TRBV11-2 and TRBJ2-7; D is possibly TRBD2 (6 bases). CDR3 length: 13 residues. The germline V gene encodes CDR1 SGHAT and CDR2 FQNNGV. Trimming left V 3 bases short and J 6 bases short, with 12 bases between. CDR3 nucleotides: TGTGCCAGCAGCTTGAGGACGCGGGGCGAGCAGTACTTC. Its protein is CASSLRTRGEQYF.

This clone was counted once. J is TRBJ2-1 and V is TRBV13, with TRBD1 as a possible D gene (6 bases). CDR1 PRHDT and CDR2 FYEKMQ come from the germline V gene (reference sequence). CDR3 length: 12 amino acids. Trimming stripped 5 bases from V and 10 bases from J, with 12 bases between. CDR3 sequence (DNA): TGTGCCAGCAGCATAACTAGGGGGGAGCAGTTCTTC. This codes for CASSITRGEQFF.

The V gene is TRBV24-1, the J gene TRBJ2-1, with TRBD2 matching over 11 bases. CDR1 and CDR2 from the germline V gene are KGHDR and SFDVKD. The V and J ends lost 4 bases and 3 bases, in that order; junction bases with no gene match: 4. The CDR3 extends over 16 amino acids. The CDR3 protein is CATSDLGTSGYNEQFF. The CDR3 nucleotides are TGTGCCACCAGTGACCTTGGGACTAGCGGCTACAATGAGCAGTTCTTC.

The V and J genes are TRBV20-1 and TRBJ1-1; weak D call: TRBD1 (5 bases). This CDR3 has 11 residues. CDR1 is DFQATT, CDR2 SNEGSKA, per germline (reference sequence). The V end lost 8 bases, the J end lost 1 base, and 8 bases lay between the germline ends. The CDR3 coding sequence is TGCAGTCCCCAGGGGAACACTGAAGCTTTCTTT. Its translation is CSPQGNTEAFF.

The V and J genes are TRBV7-9 and TRBJ2-5; D is unresolved. CDR1 and CDR2 (germline): SEHNR, FQNEAQ (reference sequence). Trimming took off 3 bases at V and 5 bases at J, with 4 bases between the two ends. CDR3 length equals 11 residues. The CDR3 coding sequence is TGTGCCAGCAGCTTTATGGAGACCCAGTACTTC. Translation gives CASSFMETQYF.

This CDR3 is CASSQPIGTAHGYTF. In nucleotides, the CDR3 is TGTGCCAGCAGCCAACCTATAGGGACAGCTCATGGCTACACCTTC. The chain has TRBV3-1 (or the pseudogene TRBV3-2) and TRBJ1-2; 7 nucleotides match TRBD1. The CDR3 contains 15 residues. J was trimmed by 6 bases and V by 2 bases; bases with no gene match: 9. CDR1 is LGHDT, CDR2 YNNKEL, per germline (reference sequence).

J is TRBJ1-5 and V is TRBV7-9; unclear D gene. V lost 4 bases and J 3 bases, leaving 10 bases between the germline ends. CDR3 size: 14 residues. Germline V gene sequence: CDR1 SEHNR, CDR2 FQNEAQ (reference sequence). CDR3 DNA sequence: TGTGCCAGCAGCTCCCCGGGGTTCAATCAGCCCCAGCATTTT. It codes for CASSSPGFNQPQHF. Full variable domain (remainder filled in from reference TRBV7-9 and TRBJ1-5): DTGVSQNPRHKITKRGQNVTFRCDPISEHNRLYWYRQTLGQGPEFLTYFQNEAQLEKSRLLSDRFSAERPKGSFSTLEIQRTEQGDSAMYLCASSSPGFNQPQHFGDGTRLSIL.

The gene calls are TRBV6-5 and TRBJ1-3, with 9 bases aligning to TRBD1. CDR3 length equals 15 residues. V gave up 6 bases and J gave up 1 base; unmatched junction bases: 4. The germline CDR1 and CDR2 sequences are MNHEY and SVGAGI. DNA of the CDR3: TGTGCCAGCAGGGAGGACAGGGGTTCTGGAAACACCATATATTTT. The encoded protein is CASREDRGSGNTIYF.

This clone was picked up a small number of times. The chain recombines TRBV19 with TRBJ2-1; D uncertain. V was pared by 5 bases and J by 5 bases, with 16 bases between. CDR3 length: 15 amino acids. Germline CDR1 reads LNHDA; CDR2 reads SQIVND (reference sequence). The CDR3 DNA follows: TGTGCCAGTAGTGCACCGAGCCCCCCCAACAATGAGCAGTTCTTC. As protein: CASSAPSPPNNEQFF.

V and J are TRBV5-1 and TRBJ2-5; no definite D call. The CDR3 sequence is 14 residues long. Germline V lookup: CDR1 SGHRS, CDR2 YFSETQ. V lost 1 base and J lost 2, with 9 bases in between. CDR3 in amino acids: CASSLRSEQETQYF. Here the CDR3 DNA reads TGCGCCAGCAGCTTGAGGAGCGAACAAGAGACCCAGTACTTC.

The chain is built from TRBV28 and TRBJ2-6; 8 nucleotides align to TRBD1. The CDR3 runs to 19 residues. The trim removed 4 bases at V and 0 bases at J, leaving 11 bases unmatched. CDR1 and CDR2 (germline): MDHEN, SYDVKM. The CDR3 DNA sequence: TGTGCCAGCAGTTCATTCCGGGACAGGTCTTCCTCTGGGGCCAACGTCCTGACTTTC. Translated, it gives CASSSFRDRSSSGANVLTF.

This chain links TRBV5-4 with TRBJ2-5; 11 nucleotides match TRBD1. Germline assignment: CDR1 SGHNT and CDR2 YYREEE (reference sequence). V dropped 4 bases and J dropped 0; count of bases not matched to a gene: 8. This CDR3 contains 17 residues. This CDR3 is CASSRMDRGRNQETQYF. DNA for the CDR3: TGTGCCAGCAGCCGTATGGACAGGGGGCGTAACCAAGAGACCCAGTACTTC.

This clone has a handful of counts. The chain links TRBV7-8 to TRBJ1-6; D gene uncertain. Trimming removed 5 bases at V and 9 bases at J, with 11 bases between. Germline CDR1 is SGHVS and CDR2 is FQNEAQ. The CDR3 is 13 amino acids. Written as DNA, the CDR3 is TGTGCCAGCAGCCGGGTTGGGAGTTCACCCCTCCACTTT. Its protein is CASSRVGSSPLHF.

CDR3 sequence (DNA): TGTGCCAGCAGTTCAGGACAGCCAAGTAGGAGCTCCTATAATTCACCCCTCCACTTT. Protein product: CASSSGQPSRSSYNSPLHF. The chain links TRBV7-9 to TRBJ1-6, with D possibly matching TRBD1 (6 bases). The CDR3 consists of 19 residues. Germline V gene data show CDR1 as SEHNR and CDR2 as FQNEAQ (reference sequence). V was clipped by 6 bases and J by 0 bases, with 21 bases between them.

The V gene is TRBV5-6, the J gene TRBJ2-3, with D unclear. The V gene lost 3 bases and the J gene lost 0 bases, with 11 bases spanning the gap. The CDR3 has 15 amino acids. CDR1 is SGHDT and CDR2 is YYEEEE in the germline V gene. The CDR3 DNA reads TGTGCCAGCAGCTATTTTATGAGGAGCACAGATACGCAGTATTTT. The encoded protein is CASSYFMRSTDTQYF. Drawing the rest from reference TRBV5-6 and TRBJ2-3, the complete variable domain is DAGVTQSPTHLIKTRGQQVTLRCSPKSGHDTVSWYQQALGQGPQFIFQYYEEEERQRGNFPDRFSGHQFPNYSSELNVNALLLGDSALYLCASSYFMRSTDTQYFGPGTRLTVL.

The chain recombines TRBV7-9 with TRBJ2-5; TRBD1 might be the D (6 bases). V shed 6 bases and J shed 3 bases, with 17 bases lying between them. The germline gives CDR1 SEHNR, CDR2 FQNEAQ (reference sequence). The CDR3 is 15 residues long. DNA of the CDR3: TGTGCCAGCAGGCCGCCGGGACAACATAAAGAGACCCAGTACTTC. This encodes CASRPPGQHKETQYF.

The chain is built from TRBV6-5 and TRBJ1-6; no reliable D call. CDR3 length: 11 amino acids. The V and J ends lost 7 bases and 12 bases respectively, with 10 bases between them. Germline CDR1 and CDR2: MNHEY and SVGAGI. The CDR3 here is CASIGRGPLHF. CDR3 bases: TGTGCCAGCATTGGACGGGGACCCCTCCACTTT.

V and J are TRBV7-8 and TRBJ1-4, with D hard to call. The germline V gene has CDR1 SGHVS and CDR2 FQNEAQ. CDR3 length: 15 amino acids. V lost 5 bases, J lost 10 bases, and 20 bases lay in between. The CDR3 DNA reads TGTGCCAGCAGCGGGCAGGACTATGGCGGAGGAAAACTGTTTTTT. Amino acid sequence: CASSGQDYGGGKLFF.